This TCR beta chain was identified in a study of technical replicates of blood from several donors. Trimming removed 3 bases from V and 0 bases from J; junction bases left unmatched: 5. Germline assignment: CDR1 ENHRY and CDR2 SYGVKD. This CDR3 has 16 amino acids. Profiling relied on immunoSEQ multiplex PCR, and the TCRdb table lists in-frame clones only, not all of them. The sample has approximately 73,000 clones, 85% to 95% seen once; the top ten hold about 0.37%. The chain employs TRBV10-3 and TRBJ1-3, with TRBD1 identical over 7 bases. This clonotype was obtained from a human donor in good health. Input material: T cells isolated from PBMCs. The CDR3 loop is CAISDSGGISGNTIYF. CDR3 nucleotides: TGTGCCATCAGTGATTCAGGGGGTATCTCTGGAAACACCATATATTTT.